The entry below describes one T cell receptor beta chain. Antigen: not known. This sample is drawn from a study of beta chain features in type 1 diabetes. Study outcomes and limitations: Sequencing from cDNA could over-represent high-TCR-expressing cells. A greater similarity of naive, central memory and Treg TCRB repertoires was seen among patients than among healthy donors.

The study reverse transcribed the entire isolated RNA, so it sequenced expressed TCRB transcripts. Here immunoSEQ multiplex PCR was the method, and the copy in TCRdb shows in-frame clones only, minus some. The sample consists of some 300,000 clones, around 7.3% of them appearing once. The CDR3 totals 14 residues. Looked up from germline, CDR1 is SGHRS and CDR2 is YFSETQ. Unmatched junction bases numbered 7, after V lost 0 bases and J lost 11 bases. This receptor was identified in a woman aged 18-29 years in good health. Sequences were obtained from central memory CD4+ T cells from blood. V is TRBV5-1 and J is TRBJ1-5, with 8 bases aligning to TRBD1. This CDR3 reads CASSLGTGRDSQHF. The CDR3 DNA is TGCGCCAGCAGCTTGGGGACAGGGCGTGACTCCCAGCATTTT. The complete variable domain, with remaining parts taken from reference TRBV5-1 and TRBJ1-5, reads KAGVTQTPRYLIKTRGQQVTLSCSPISGHRSVSWYQQTPGQGLQFLFEYFSETQRNKGNFPGRFSGRQFSNSRSEMNVSTLELGDSALYLCASSLGTGRDSQHFGDGTRLSIL.